These T cell receptor beta chains were read from a single sample in a study of cytomegalovirus exposure and HLA in healthy donors. Only in-frame clones appear in the TCRdb table, and some are missing; sequencing was by immunoSEQ multiplex PCR. The table lists about 170,000 clones, roughly 80% of them singletons. Sequencing was done on a sample of PBMCs. Receptors were obtained from a woman aged 45-65 years in good health and CMV-seropositive. Both conserved end residues are part of each CDR3. Fields, in order: CDR3 protein, CDR3 DNA, D gene, V gene, CDR3 length, clone size, J gene. D genes are given only for firm matches. The size of a clone is reported for some rows only, either as once, few or many, or as a class for expanded clones.

CDR3: CASSLMAGVSVAFF
DNA: TGTGCCAGCAGCTTAATGGCAGGTGTGAGTGTAGCTTTCTTT
D: -
V: TRBV7-2
length: 14
size: -
J: TRBJ1-1

CDR3: CASRSMDRDVWAFF
DNA: TGTGCCAGCAGAAGCATGGACAGGGATGTTTGGGCTTTCTTT
D: TRBD1
V: TRBV7-9
length: 14
size: -
J: TRBJ1-1

CDR3: CASSFRMMNTEAFF
DNA: TGTGCCAGCAGCTTCAGGATGATGAACACTGAAGCTTTCTTT
D: -
V: TRBV11-1
length: 14
size: many
J: TRBJ1-1

CDR3: CASKAGEGYGYTF
DNA: TGTGCCAGCAAGGCAGGGGAGGGCTATGGCTACACCTTC
D: -
V: TRBV6-1
length: 13
size: -
J: TRBJ1-2

CDR3: CASSFRGLITDTQYF
DNA: TGCGCCAGCAGCTTCAGGGGCCTTATCACAGATACGCAGTATTTT
D: -
V: TRBV5-1
length: 15
size: -
J: TRBJ2-3

CDR3: CAISTGTGGETQYF
DNA: TGTGCCATTTCGACCGGGACGGGGGGAGAGACCCAGTACTTC
D: TRBD2
V: TRBV19
length: 14
size: -
J: TRBJ2-5

CDR3: CASSQDQGLAGNGELFF
DNA: TGTGCCAGCAGCCAAGATCAGGGACTAGCGGGAAACGGGGAGCTGTTTTTT
D: TRBD2
V: TRBV4-2
length: 17
size: once
J: TRBJ2-2

CDR3: CASSLYFGLASDTGELFF
DNA: TGTGCCAGCAGTTTATATTTCGGTTTAGCGTCCGACACCGGGGAGCTGTTTTTT
D: -
V: TRBV27
length: 18
size: once
J: TRBJ2-2

CDR3: CASSEKGGRLAEQYF
DNA: TGTGCCAGCAGTGAAAAGGGGGGGAGGCTTGCCGAGCAGTACTTC
D: -
V: TRBV27
length: 15
size: -
J: TRBJ2-7

CDR3: CASTDGHRSYEQYF
DNA: TGCGCCAGCACCGACGGACACCGCTCCTACGAGCAGTACTTC
D: -
V: TRBV10-1
length: 14
size: few
J: TRBJ2-7

CDR3: CASSLGQGAGNTIYF
DNA: TGTGCCAGCAGCTTAGGACAGGGGGCTGGAAACACCATATATTTT
D: TRBD1
V: TRBV7-9
length: 15
size: -
J: TRBJ1-3

CDR3: CASSILGETGKQFF
DNA: TGTGCCAGTAGTATTTTAGGGGAAACAGGGAAGCAGTTCTTC
D: -
V: TRBV19
length: 14
size: -
J: TRBJ2-1

CDR3: CASSQDAVTRGQYF
DNA: TGTGCCAGCAGCCAAGATGCGGTCACCCGAGGGCAGTATTTT
D: -
V: TRBV4-2
length: 14
size: -
J: TRBJ2-3

CDR3: CASSPESAGWPEAFF
DNA: TGTGCCAGCAGTCCCGAGAGTGCAGGCTGGCCTGAAGCTTTCTTT
D: -
V: TRBV28
length: 15
size: -
J: TRBJ1-1

CDR3: CASSPEVVPNTEAFF
DNA: TGTGCCAGCTCACCAGAGGTTGTCCCGAACACTGAAGCTTTCTTT
D: -
V: TRBV18
length: 15
size: -
J: TRBJ1-1

CDR3: CASRPAQGAPRGYTF
DNA: TGTGCCAGCAGGCCAGCCCAGGGGGCCCCTCGTGGCTACACCTTC
D: TRBD1
V: TRBV6-5
length: 15
size: -
J: TRBJ1-2

CDR3: CASSIDTGTNEKLFF
DNA: TGTGCCAGTAGTATAGACACGGGTACTAATGAAAAACTGTTTTTT
D: -
V: TRBV19
length: 15
size: -
J: TRBJ1-4

CDR3: CASTFGTSGSMYEQFF
DNA: TGCGCCAGCACCTTCGGGACCAGCGGGAGTATGTATGAGCAGTTCTTC
D: TRBD2
V: TRBV5-1
length: 16
size: -
J: TRBJ2-1

CDR3: CASSLWSAAFF
DNA: TGCGCCAGCAGCCTTTGGTCTGCGGCTTTCTTT
D: -
V: TRBV23-1
length: 11
size: few
J: TRBJ1-1

CDR3: CASSFRQVGQPQHF
DNA: TGTGCCAGCAGTTTTAGACAGGTGGGCCAGCCCCAGCATTTT
D: -
V: TRBV28
length: 14
size: -
J: TRBJ1-5

CDR3: CASSLTSGRNEQFF
DNA: TGTGCCAGCAGCTTAACGTCCGGGAGGAATGAGCAGTTCTTC
D: TRBD2
V: TRBV7-3
length: 14
size: -
J: TRBJ2-1

CDR3: CASSLELNSHKAFF
DNA: TGTGCCAGCAGCTTAGAACTCAACAGTCATAAAGCTTTCTTT
D: -
V: TRBV11-2
length: 14
size: -
J: TRBJ1-1

CDR3: CASSLRGDRDEKLFF
DNA: TGTGCCAGCAGTTTACGCGGGGACAGGGATGAAAAACTGTTTTTT
D: TRBD1
V: TRBV27
length: 15
size: -
J: TRBJ1-4

CDR3: CATTPGLLGGTQYF
DNA: TGTGCCACCACACCGGGACTCCTAGGAGGGACCCAGTACTTC
D: -
V: TRBV15
length: 14
size: -
J: TRBJ2-5

CDR3: CASRTSGIRDTQYF
DNA: TGTGCCAGCAGGACTAGCGGGATAAGGGATACGCAGTATTTT
D: TRBD2
V: TRBV28
length: 14
size: -
J: TRBJ2-3

CDR3: CASSGPGQGQAQYF
DNA: TGTGCCAGCAGCGGGCCGGGACAGGGTCAGGCCCAGTACTTC
D: TRBD1
V: TRBV7-9
length: 14
size: few
J: TRBJ2-5

CDR3: CASSKGQGLNSPLHF
DNA: TGTGCCAGTAGTAAGGGACAGGGCCTCAATTCACCCCTCCACTTT
D: TRBD1
V: TRBV19
length: 15
size: -
J: TRBJ1-6

CDR3: CASSPGSSFNEQFF
DNA: TGTGCCAGCAGCCCGGGGAGCAGTTTCAATGAGCAGTTCTTC
D: -
V: TRBV11-2
length: 14
size: -
J: TRBJ2-1

CDR3: CASSPDRSSLRDSNQPQHF
DNA: TGTGCCAGCTCACCCGACAGGAGCTCGCTAAGGGATAGCAATCAGCCCCAGCATTTT
D: -
V: TRBV18
length: 19
size: once
J: TRBJ1-5

CDR3: CASRSDGEGGGYTF
DNA: TGCGCCAGCCGATCCGATGGGGAGGGCGGAGGCTACACCTTC
D: -
V: TRBV5-1
length: 14
size: -
J: TRBJ1-2

CDR3: CSVDTYSYNEQFF
DNA: TGCAGCGTTGACACTTACTCCTACAATGAGCAGTTCTTC
D: -
V: TRBV29-1
length: 13
size: -
J: TRBJ2-1

CDR3: CASSSPGTRSRAEQYF
DNA: TGTGCCAGCAGCTCCCCCGGGACTAGATCGCGCGCCGAGCAGTACTTC
D: TRBD2
V: TRBV7-6
length: 16
size: -
J: TRBJ2-7

CDR3: CASSPVAAGGGYEQYF
DNA: TGTGCCAGCTCACCAGTGGCAGCGGGAGGAGGGTACGAGCAGTACTTC
D: TRBD2
V: TRBV18
length: 16
size: -
J: TRBJ2-7

CDR3: CASSSAGARGETQYF
DNA: TGTGCCAGCAGCTCGGCCGGAGCCCGAGGAGAGACCCAGTACTTC
D: -
V: TRBV7-2
length: 15
size: -
J: TRBJ2-5

CDR3: CASRLAEPSTDTQYF
DNA: TGTGCCAGCAGATTAGCGGAGCCAAGCACAGATACGCAGTATTTT
D: -
V: TRBV2
length: 15
size: -
J: TRBJ2-3

CDR3: CSVEDAPGGSYGYTF
DNA: TGCAGCGTTGAAGATGCGCCAGGGGGCTCCTATGGCTACACCTTC
D: TRBD1
V: TRBV29-1
length: 15
size: -
J: TRBJ1-2

CDR3: CASSLFGGGAYNEQFF
DNA: TGTGCCAGCAGCCTCTTTGGCGGGGGCGCATACAATGAGCAGTTCTTC
D: -
V: TRBV11-3
length: 16
size: -
J: TRBJ2-1

CDR3: CASSYSPGKDTGELFF
DNA: TGTGCCAGCAGTTACTCGCCAGGGAAGGACACCGGGGAGCTGTTTTTT
D: -
V: TRBV6-5
length: 16
size: -
J: TRBJ2-2

CDR3: CASSQTQGAGYGYTF
DNA: TGTGCCAGCAGTCAAACTCAGGGGGCAGGCTATGGCTACACCTTC
D: TRBD1
V: TRBV28
length: 15
size: -
J: TRBJ1-2

CDR3: CASSLLPELQNIQYF
DNA: TGTGCCAGCAGCTTGCTCCCAGAACTACAAAACATTCAGTACTTC
D: -
V: TRBV7-9
length: 15
size: -
J: TRBJ2-4

CDR3: CASSLDRDHEQYF
DNA: TGCGCCAGCAGCTTGGACAGGGACCACGAGCAGTACTTC
D: -
V: TRBV5-1
length: 13
size: -
J: TRBJ2-7

CDR3: CASSLRTWIDGYTF
DNA: TGTGCCAGCAGCCTACGGACATGGATCGATGGCTACACCTTC
D: -
V: TRBV5-5
length: 14
size: -
J: TRBJ1-2

CDR3: CASSWAKYNEQFF
DNA: TGTGCCAGCAGCTGGGCCAAGTACAATGAGCAGTTCTTC
D: -
V: TRBV7-2
length: 13
size: -
J: TRBJ2-1